The sequence of this TCR beta chain was determined in a study of T cell responses to AZD1222 COVID-19 vaccine. Profiling relied on immunoSEQ multiplex PCR, and the TCRdb table lists in-frame clones only, not all of them. Of more than 95,000 clones listed, over 90% are singletons. Trimming stripped 3 bases from V and 4 bases from J, with 12 bases between. The CDR3 runs 14 residues. Per germline, CDR1 SGHDN and CDR2 FVKESK. The sample consisted of peripheral blood, taken on day 0 of AZD1222 vaccination. The sequence was collected from an adult in good health. The chain employs TRBV14 and TRBJ2-5; a weak D match, TRBD1 (6 bases). CDR3 sequence: CASSHSQGLETQYF. CDR3 nucleotide sequence: TGTGCCAGCAGCCATTCCCAGGGGCTAGAGACCCAGTACTTC.